A selection of T cell receptor beta chains follows, all from one sample in a study of blood T cell repertoires in COVID-19. The repertoire was sequenced with immunoSEQ multiplex PCR; TCRdb's copy has only in-frame clones and lacks some. The table records roughly 200,000 clones, around four fifths of them present only once. Sample: peripheral blood. The receptors stem from a man in his forties with active or convalescent COVID-19. Each CDR3 is given with its conserved first and last residue. The order of the fields is V gene, J gene, clone size, D gene, CDR3 DNA, CDR3 protein. D genes are given only for firm matches. Size tells how often a clone was seen (once, few, many) or the class of an expanded clone, and some rows leave it out.

>TRBV19|TRBJ2-7|NA|NA
TGTGCCAGTAGTATTACACAGGGAAATCAGCAGTACTTC
CASSITQGNQQYF
>TRBV2|TRBJ1-2|few|NA
TGTGCCAGCAGCCCCGCGACGGGGAACTATGGCTACACCTTC
CASSPATGNYGYTF
>TRBV27|TRBJ2-2|NA|TRBD1
TGTGCCAGCAGTGCCGGGACAGTGAACACCGGGGAGCTGTTTTTT
CASSAGTVNTGELFF
>TRBV7-2|TRBJ1-1|NA|NA
TGTGCCAGCAGCTCTATCCCACCGAACACTGAAGCTTTCTTT
CASSSIPPNTEAFF
>TRBV11-3|TRBJ2-1|NA|TRBD2
TGTGCCAGCAGCTCCCTAGCGGATCCTAAGGGTGAGCAGTTCTTC
CASSSLADPKGEQFF
>TRBV28|TRBJ1-1|NA|NA
TGTGCCAGCAGACTTCACAGGGATTCTGAAGCTTTCTTT
CASRLHRDSEAFF
>TRBV5-1|TRBJ1-1|once|NA
TGCGCCAGCAGTTCTATCTCCCAGCGGGGCACTGAAGCTTTCTTT
CASSSISQRGTEAFF
>TRBV7-2|TRBJ2-2|NA|TRBD2
TGTGCCAGCAGCTTAACACTAGCGGCTACCGGGGAGCTGTTTTTT
CASSLTLAATGELFF
>TRBV10-2|TRBJ1-5|NA|NA
TGCGCCAGCAGTGAGCAGGGTGGCAATCAGCCCCAGCATTTT
CASSEQGGNQPQHF
>TRBV11-3|TRBJ2-3|NA|TRBD1
TGTGCCAGCAGCCTACTCCAGGGGGACGTAGAGTATTTT
CASSLLQGDVEYF
>TRBV18|TRBJ2-1|NA|TRBD1
TGTGCCAGCTCCCTAGAACAGGGGTCGTTGGGGTATGAGCAGTTCTTC
CASSLEQGSLGYEQFF
>TRBV30|TRBJ1-2|NA|NA
TGTGCCTGGAGTGTTGGGGCAGGTGACGGGGGCTACACCTTC
CAWSVGAGDGGYTF
>TRBV11-3|TRBJ1-6|once|TRBD1
TGTGCCAGCAGCTTAGAACCGGGACAGGGGGTTACACCCCTCCACTTT
CASSLEPGQGVTPLHF
>TRBV5-1|TRBJ2-1|NA|TRBD1
TGCGCCAGCAGCTTGGGCCTCGGGACAGGGTACAATGAGCAGTTCTTC
CASSLGLGTGYNEQFF
>TRBV11-3|TRBJ1-1|NA|NA
TGTGCCAGCAGCTTAAGTGAACTGGAGGCTTTCTTT
CASSLSELEAFF
>TRBV4-2|TRBJ2-3|NA|NA
TGTGCCAGCAGCCGCGGAGGTGGCGGGGATACGCAGTATTTT
CASSRGGGGDTQYF
>TRBV7-2|TRBJ1-1|NA|NA
TGTGCCAGCAGCTTAGAACGGGGCACTGAAGCTTTCTTT
CASSLERGTEAFF
>TRBV19|TRBJ1-1|many|NA
TGTGCCAGTAGTATACCTCCAGGGTTCACTGAAGCTTTCTTT
CASSIPPGFTEAFF
>TRBV24-1|TRBJ1-5|NA|NA
TGTGCCACCAGTGATACTCAGGGGAGCAATCAGCCCCAGCATTTT
CATSDTQGSNQPQHF
>TRBV21-1|TRBJ2-4|NA|NA
TGTGCCAGCAGCAAAGGACGTCAACTAGCGGGAAGAACCGGCAAAAACATTCAGTACTTC
CASSKGRQLAGRTGKNIQYF
>TRBV19|TRBJ1-3|NA|NA
TGTGCCAGTAGTGCGATGTCCTCAAGTGCCGGAAACACCATATATTTT
CASSAMSSSAGNTIYF
>TRBV24-1|TRBJ2-3|once|TRBD2
TGTGCCACCAGCGGGGGGTTAAGCACAGATACGCAGTATTTT
CATSGGLSTDTQYF
>TRBV10-3|TRBJ1-5|NA|NA
TGTGCCATCAGACCTGACCAGGGGAGTAGCAATCAGCCCCAGCATTTT
CAIRPDQGSSNQPQHF
>TRBV5-5|TRBJ1-6|NA|NA
TGTGCCAGCAGCTTTGTCAGCTCCTATAATTCACCCCTCCACTTT
CASSFVSSYNSPLHF
>TRBV7-9|TRBJ1-2|NA|NA
TGTGCCAGCAGCGAACCCGGGTCCTATGGCTACACCTTC
CASSEPGSYGYTF
>TRBV6-2/TRBV6-3|TRBJ1-2|NA|TRBD1
TGTGCCAGCAGTTATGACCCCATCACAGGGGATAACTATGGCTACACCTTC
CASSYDPITGDNYGYTF
>TRBV7-2|TRBJ1-1|NA|NA
TGTGCCAGCAGCTTAGGTAGAGCGGCACCCACTGAAGCTTTCTTT
CASSLGRAAPTEAFF
>TRBV25-1|TRBJ2-3|once|TRBD1
TGTGCCAGCACTGAGACAGGGAGCCCCACAGATACGCAGTATTTT
CASTETGSPTDTQYF
>TRBV5-4|TRBJ2-3|NA|NA
TGTGCCAGCAGCCTGGGGGGACTCCGCGAGAAGGATACGCAGTATTTT
CASSLGGLREKDTQYF
>TRBV19|TRBJ2-3|NA|TRBD2
TGTGCCAGTAGTAGCTCCCGTTTAAGCGGGATCACAGATACGCAGTATTTT
CASSSSRLSGITDTQYF
>TRBV29-1|TRBJ1-1|NA|NA
TGCAGCGCCTCCCCCACGGGGACTGAAGCTTTCTTT
CSASPTGTEAFF
>TRBV6-5|TRBJ1-1|NA|TRBD1
TGTGCCAGCAGTCGAGATAGGACAGGGGTAACTGAAGCTTTCTTT
CASSRDRTGVTEAFF